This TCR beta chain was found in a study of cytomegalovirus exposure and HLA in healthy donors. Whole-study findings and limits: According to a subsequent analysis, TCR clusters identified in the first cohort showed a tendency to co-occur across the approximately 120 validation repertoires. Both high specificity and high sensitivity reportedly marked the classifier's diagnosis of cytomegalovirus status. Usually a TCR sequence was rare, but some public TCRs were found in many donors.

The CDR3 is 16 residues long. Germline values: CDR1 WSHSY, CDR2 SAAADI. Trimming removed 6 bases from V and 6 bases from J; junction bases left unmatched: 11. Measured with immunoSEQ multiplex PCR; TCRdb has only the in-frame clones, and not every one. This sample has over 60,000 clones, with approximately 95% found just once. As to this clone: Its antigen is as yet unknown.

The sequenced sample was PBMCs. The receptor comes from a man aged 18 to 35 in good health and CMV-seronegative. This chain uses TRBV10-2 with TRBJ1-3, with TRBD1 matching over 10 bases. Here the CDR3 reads CASRDRGTDTENTIYF. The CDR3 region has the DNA TGCGCCAGCAGGGACAGGGGGACCGACACTGAAAACACCATATATTTT.